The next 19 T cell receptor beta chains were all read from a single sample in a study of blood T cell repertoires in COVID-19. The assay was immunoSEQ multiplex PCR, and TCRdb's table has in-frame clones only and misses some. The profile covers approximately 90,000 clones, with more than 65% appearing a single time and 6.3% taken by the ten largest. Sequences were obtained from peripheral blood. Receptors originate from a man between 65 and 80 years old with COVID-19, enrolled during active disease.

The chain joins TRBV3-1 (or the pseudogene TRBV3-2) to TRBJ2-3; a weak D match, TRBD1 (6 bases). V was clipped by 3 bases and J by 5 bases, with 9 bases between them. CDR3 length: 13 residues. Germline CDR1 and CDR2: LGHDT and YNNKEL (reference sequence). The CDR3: CASSQNREDTQYF. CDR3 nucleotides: TGTGCCAGCAGCCAGAACAGGGAAGATACGCAGTATTTT.

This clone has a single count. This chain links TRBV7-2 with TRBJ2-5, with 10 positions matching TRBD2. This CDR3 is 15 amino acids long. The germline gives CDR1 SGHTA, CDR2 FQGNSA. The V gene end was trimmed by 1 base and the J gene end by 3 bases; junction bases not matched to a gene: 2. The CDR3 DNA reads TGTGCCAGCAGCTTAGTGGGGACTAGCGAAGAGACCCAGTACTTC. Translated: CASSLVGTSEETQYF.

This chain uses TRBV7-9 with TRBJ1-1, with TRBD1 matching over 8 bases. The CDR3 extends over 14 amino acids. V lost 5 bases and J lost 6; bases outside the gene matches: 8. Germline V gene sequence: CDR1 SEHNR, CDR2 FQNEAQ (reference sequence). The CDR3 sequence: CASSRDWTGSEAFF. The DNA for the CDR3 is TGTGCCAGCAGCCGGGACTGGACAGGGTCTGAAGCTTTCTTT. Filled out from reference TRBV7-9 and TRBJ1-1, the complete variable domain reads DTGVSQNPRHKITKRGQNVTFRCDPISEHNRLYWYRQTLGQGPEFLTYFQNEAQLEKSRLLSDRFSAERPKGSFSTLEIQRTEQGDSAMYLCASSRDWTGSEAFFGQGTRLTVV.

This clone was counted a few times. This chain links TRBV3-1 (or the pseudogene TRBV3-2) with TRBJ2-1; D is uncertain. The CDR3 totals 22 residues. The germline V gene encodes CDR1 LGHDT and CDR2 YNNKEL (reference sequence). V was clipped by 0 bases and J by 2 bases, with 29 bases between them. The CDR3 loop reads CASSQESLTAEHAVKAYNEQFF. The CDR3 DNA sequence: TGTGCCAGCAGCCAAGAGTCTCTGACCGCGGAGCACGCCGTAAAGGCCTACAATGAGCAGTTCTTC.

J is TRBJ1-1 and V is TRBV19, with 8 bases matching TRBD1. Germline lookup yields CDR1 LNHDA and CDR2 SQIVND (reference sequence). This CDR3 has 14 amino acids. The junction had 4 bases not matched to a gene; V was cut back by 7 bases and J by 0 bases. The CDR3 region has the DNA TGTGCCAGTACTAGACAGGGGCTGAACACTGAAGCTTTCTTT. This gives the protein CASTRQGLNTEAFF.

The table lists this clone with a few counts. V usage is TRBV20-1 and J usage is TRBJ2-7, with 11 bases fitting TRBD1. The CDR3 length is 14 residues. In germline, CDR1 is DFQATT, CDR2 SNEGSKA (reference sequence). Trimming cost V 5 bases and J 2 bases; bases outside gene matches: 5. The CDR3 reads CSARGQGATYEQYF. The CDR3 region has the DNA TGCAGTGCTCGTGGACAGGGGGCGACCTACGAGCAGTACTTC.

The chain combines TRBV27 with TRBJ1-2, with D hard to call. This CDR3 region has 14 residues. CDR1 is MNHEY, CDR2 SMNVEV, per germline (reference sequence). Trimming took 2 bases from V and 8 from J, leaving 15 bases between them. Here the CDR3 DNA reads TGTGCCAGCAGTTTAGCGACCGGGGTGGGGGGCTACACCTTC. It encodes CASSLATGVGGYTF.

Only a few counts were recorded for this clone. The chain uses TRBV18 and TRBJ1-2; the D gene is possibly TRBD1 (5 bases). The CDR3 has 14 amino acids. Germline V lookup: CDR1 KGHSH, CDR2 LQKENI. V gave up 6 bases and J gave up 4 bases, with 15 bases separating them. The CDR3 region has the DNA TGTGCCAGCTCGGTCTCAGGGTCTGCCTATGGCTACACCTTC. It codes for CASSVSGSAYGYTF.

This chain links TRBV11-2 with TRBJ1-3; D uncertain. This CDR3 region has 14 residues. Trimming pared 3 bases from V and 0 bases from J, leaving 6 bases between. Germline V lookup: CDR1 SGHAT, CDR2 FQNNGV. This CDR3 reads CASSFYNSGNTIYF. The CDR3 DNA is TGTGCCAGCAGCTTTTACAACTCTGGAAACACCATATATTTT.

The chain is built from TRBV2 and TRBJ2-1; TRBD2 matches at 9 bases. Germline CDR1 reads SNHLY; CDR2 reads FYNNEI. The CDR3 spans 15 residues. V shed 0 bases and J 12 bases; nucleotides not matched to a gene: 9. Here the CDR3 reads CASSEARQQAGGQFF. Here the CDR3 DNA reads TGTGCCAGCAGTGAAGCGCGACAACAAGCGGGAGGGCAGTTCTTC.

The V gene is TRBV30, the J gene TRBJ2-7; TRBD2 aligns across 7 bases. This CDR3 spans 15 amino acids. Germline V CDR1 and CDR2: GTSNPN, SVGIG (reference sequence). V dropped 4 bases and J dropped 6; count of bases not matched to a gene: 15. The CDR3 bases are TGTGCCTGGAAACAGTTCGAAGCGGGGCGGAGCGAGCAGTACTTC. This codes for CAWKQFEAGRSEQYF. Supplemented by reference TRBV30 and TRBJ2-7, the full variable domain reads SQTIHQWPATLVQPVGSPLSLECTVEGTSNPNLYWYRQAAGRGLQLLFYSVGIGQISSEVPQNLSASRPQDRQFILSSKKLLLSDSGFYLCAWKQFEAGRSEQYFGPGTRLTVT.

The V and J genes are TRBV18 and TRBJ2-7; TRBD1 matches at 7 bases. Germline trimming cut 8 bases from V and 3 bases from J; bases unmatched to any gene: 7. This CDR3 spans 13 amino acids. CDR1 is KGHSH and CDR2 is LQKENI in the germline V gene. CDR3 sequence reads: CASAGTVGYEQYF. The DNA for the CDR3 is TGTGCCAGCGCCGGGACAGTTGGCTACGAGCAGTACTTC.

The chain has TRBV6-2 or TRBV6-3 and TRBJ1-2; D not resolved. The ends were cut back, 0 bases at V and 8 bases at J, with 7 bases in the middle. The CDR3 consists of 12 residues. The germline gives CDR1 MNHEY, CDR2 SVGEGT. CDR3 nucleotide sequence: TGTGCCAGCAGTTACTCCTCTCGGGGCTACACCTTC. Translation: CASSYSSRGYTF.

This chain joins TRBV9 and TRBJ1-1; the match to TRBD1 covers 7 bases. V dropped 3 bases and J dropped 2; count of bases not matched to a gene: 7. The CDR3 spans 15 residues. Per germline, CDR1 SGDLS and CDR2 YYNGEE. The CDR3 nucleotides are TGTGCCAGCAGCGCGACGGGACAGACCAACACTGAAGCTTTCTTT. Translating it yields CASSATGQTNTEAFF. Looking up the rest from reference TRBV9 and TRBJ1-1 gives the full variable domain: DSGVTQTPKHLITATGQRVTLRCSPRSGDLSVYWYQQSLDQGLQFLIQYYNGEERAKGNILERFSAQQFPDLHSELNLSSLELGDSALYFCASSATGQTNTEAFFGQGTRLTVV.

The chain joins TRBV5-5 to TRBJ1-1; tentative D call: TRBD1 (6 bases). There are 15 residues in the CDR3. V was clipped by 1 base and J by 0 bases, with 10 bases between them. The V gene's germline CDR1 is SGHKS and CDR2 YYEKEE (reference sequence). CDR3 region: CASSLFAGVNTEAFF. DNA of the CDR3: TGTGCCAGCAGCTTGTTTGCAGGGGTGAACACTGAAGCTTTCTTT.

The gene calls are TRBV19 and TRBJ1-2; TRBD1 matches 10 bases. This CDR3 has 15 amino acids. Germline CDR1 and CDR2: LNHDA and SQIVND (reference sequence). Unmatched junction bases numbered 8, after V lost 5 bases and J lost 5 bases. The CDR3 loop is CASSLPDRGWYGYTF. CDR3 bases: TGTGCCAGTAGTCTACCGGACAGGGGGTGGTATGGCTACACCTTC.

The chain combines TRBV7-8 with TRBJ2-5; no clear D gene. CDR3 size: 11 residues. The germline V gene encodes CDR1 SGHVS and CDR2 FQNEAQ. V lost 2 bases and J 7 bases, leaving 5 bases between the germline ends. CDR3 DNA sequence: TGTGCCAGCAGCTTACCAGGGACCCAGTACTTC. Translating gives CASSLPGTQYF.

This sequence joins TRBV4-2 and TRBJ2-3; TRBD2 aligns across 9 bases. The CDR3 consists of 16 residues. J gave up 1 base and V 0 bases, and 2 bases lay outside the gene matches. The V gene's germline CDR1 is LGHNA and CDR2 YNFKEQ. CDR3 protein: CASSQEAGGRTDTQYF. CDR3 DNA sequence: TGTGCCAGCAGCCAAGAAGCGGGGGGCCGCACAGATACGCAGTATTTT.

Here the CDR3 reads CASSIVAGKSATGELFF. Here the CDR3 DNA reads TGTGCCAGCAGCATTGTAGCGGGGAAATCGGCCACCGGGGAGCTGTTTTTT. V is TRBV7-9 and J is TRBJ2-2; 8 positions match TRBD2. The CDR3 covers 17 residues. V gave up 5 bases and J gave up 4 bases; unmatched junction bases: 12. Germline-derived CDR1 and CDR2 are SEHNR and FQNEAQ (reference sequence).